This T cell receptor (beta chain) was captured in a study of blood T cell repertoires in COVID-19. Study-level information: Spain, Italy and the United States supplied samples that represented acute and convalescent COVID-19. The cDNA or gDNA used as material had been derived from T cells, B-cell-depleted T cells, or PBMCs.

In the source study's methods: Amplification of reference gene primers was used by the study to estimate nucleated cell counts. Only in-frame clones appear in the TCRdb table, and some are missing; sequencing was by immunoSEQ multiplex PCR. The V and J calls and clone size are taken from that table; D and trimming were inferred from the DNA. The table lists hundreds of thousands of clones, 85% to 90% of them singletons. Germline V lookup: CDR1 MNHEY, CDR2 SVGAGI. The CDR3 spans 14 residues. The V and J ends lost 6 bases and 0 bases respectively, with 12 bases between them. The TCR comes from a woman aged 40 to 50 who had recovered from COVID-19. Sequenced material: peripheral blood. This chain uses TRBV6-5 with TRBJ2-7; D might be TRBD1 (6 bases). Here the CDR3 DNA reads TGTGCCAGCAGAAGACAGGCGACCTCCTACGAGCAGTACTTC. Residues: CASRRQATSYEQYF.